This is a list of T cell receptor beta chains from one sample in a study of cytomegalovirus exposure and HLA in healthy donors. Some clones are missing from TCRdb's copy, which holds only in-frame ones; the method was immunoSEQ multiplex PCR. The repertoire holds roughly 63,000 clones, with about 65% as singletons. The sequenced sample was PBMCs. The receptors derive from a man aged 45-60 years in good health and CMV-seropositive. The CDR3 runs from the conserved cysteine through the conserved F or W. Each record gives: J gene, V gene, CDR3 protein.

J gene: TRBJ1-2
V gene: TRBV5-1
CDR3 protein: CATGTGDYGYTF

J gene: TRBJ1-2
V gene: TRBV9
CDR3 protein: CASSATLQGATYGYTF

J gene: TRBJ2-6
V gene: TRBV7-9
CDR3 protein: CASSPDRVSGANVLTF

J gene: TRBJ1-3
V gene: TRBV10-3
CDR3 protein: CAISDGDRVYGNTIYF

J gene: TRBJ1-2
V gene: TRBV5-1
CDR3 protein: CASSLAGQGQGDGYTF

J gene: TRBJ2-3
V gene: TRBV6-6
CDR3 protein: CASSLGDRAGDTQYF

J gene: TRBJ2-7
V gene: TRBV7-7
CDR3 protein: CASSLYAGGPINEQYF

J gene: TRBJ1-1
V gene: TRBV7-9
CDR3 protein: CASRRSGTLGTEAFF

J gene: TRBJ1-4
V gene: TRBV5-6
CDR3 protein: CASSETGGGKLFF

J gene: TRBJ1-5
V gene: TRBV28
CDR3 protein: CASSLRQGNGQPQHF

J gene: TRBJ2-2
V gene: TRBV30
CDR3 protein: CAWSVVGATGELFF

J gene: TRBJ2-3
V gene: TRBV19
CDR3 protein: CASSIVRGSTDTQYF

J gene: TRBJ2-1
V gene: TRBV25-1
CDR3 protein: CASSVGTRYNEQFF

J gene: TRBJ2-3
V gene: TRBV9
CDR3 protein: CASSEVAGHTDTQYF

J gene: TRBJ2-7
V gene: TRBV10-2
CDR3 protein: CASSGTSGSYEQYF

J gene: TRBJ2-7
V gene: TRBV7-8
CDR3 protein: CASSPGAGRGLYEQYF

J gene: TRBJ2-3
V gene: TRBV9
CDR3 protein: CASSAGTGGLGTDTQYF

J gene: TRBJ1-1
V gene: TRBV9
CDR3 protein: CASSVVSMNTEAFF

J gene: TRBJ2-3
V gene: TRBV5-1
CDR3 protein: CASSLVLAGAGDTQYF

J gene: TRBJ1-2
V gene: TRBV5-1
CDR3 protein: CASSLEAGSYGYTF

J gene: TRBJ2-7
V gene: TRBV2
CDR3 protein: CASSEEDSGRVSEQYF

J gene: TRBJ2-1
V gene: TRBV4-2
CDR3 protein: CASSQGGLSTYNEQFF

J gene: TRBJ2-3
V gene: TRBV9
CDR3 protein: CASSAGTGRADTQYF

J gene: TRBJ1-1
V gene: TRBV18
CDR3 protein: CASSRTGDKRNTEAFF

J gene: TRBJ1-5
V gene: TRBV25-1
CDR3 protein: CASRQGNQPQHF

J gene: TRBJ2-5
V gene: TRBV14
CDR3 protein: CASSQERQGQETQYF

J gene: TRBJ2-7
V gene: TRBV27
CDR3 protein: CASSLGPGWVYEQYF

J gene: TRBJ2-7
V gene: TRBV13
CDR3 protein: CASSFSREVYEQYF

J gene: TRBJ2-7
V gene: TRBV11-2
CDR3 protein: CASSLPHSYEQYF

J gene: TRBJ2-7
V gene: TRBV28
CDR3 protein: CASSLSTRGDWQYF

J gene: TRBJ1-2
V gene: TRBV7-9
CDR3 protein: CASSSLGTGVSSYTF

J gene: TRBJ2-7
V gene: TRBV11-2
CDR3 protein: CASSLVGAGTYEQYF

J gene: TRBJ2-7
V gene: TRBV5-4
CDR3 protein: CASSQSGTGAYEQYF

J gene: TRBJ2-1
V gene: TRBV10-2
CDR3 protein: CASSEPSGGLNEQFF

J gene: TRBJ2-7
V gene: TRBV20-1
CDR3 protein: CSASVSYEQYF

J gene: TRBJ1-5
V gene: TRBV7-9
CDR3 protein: CASSLVQGPQHF

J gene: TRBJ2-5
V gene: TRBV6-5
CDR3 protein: CASTTGTAIGETQYF

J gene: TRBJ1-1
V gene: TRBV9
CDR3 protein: CASSVSRGLYDTEAFF

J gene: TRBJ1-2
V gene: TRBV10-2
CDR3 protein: CASSQRGSNYGYTF

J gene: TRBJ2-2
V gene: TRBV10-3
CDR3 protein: CAIRGSKLAGGELFF

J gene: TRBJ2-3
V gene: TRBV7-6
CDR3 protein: CASSLAQRGKGTDTQYF

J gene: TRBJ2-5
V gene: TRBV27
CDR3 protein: CASSSGQGIETQYF

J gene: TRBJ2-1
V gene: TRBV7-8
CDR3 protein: CASSLVGLDRNEQFF

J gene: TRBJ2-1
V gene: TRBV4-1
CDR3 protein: CASSSLAGVTIVGSYNEQFF

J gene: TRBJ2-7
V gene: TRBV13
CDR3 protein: CASSPGQGTYEQYF

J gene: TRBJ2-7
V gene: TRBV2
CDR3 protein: CASRLEPPSDRATYEQYF

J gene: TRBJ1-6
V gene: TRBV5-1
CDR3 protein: CASSLAGTGENSPLHF

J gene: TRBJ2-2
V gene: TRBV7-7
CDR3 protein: CASSPRTSGGSGELFF

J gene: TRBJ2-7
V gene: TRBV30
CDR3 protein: CALQVASYEQYF